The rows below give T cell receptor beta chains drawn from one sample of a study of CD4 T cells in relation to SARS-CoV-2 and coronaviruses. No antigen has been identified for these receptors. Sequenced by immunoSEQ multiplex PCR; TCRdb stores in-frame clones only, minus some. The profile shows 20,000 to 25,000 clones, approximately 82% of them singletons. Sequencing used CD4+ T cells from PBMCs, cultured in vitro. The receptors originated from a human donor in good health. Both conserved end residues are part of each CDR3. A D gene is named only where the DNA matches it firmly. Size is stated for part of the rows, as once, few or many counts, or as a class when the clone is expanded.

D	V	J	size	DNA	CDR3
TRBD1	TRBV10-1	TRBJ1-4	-	TGCGCCAGCAGATCGGGACAGGATGAAAAACTGTTTTTT	CASRSGQDEKLFF
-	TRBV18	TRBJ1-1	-	TGTGCCAGCTCACCTACCGGGAGCACTGAAGCTTTCTTT	CASSPTGSTEAFF
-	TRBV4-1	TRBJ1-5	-	TGCGCCAGCAGCCAACCGGACAGAGCCAATCAGCCCCAGCATTTT	CASSQPDRANQPQHF
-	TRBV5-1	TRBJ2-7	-	TGCGCCAGCAGCTTGGTTTCTGGCGAGCAGTACTTC	CASSLVSGEQYF
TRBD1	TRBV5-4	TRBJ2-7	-	TGTGCCAGCCAGGACAGGGTATCCTACGAGCAGTACTTC	CASQDRVSYEQYF
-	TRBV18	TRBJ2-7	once	TGTGCCAGCTCACCTATAGCGGAAGCCTACGAGCAGTACTTC	CASSPIAEAYEQYF
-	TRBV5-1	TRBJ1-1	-	TGCGCCAGCAGCTTGGCTGGGGCGAACACTGAAGCTTTCTTT	CASSLAGANTEAFF
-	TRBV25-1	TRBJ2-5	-	TGTGCCACTCGGCCCTCTAGCACCGAAGAGACCCAGTACTTC	CATRPSSTEETQYF
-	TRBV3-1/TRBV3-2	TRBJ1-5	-	TGTGCCAGCAGCCATGAGCGGGATCAGCCCCAGCATTTT	CASSHERDQPQHF
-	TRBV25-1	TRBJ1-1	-	TGTGCCAGCAGCGCCGGGCCGAACACTGAAGCTTTCTTT	CASSAGPNTEAFF
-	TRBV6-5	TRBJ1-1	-	TGTGCCAGCAGTTCAAACACTGAAGCTTTCTTT	CASSSNTEAFF
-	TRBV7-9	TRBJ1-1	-	TGTGCCAGCAGCTTAGAGTTAGACGAAGCTTTCTTT	CASSLELDEAFF
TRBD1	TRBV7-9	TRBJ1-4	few	TGTGCCAGCAGCCTTAACAGGGGGACTAATGAAAAACTGTTTTTT	CASSLNRGTNEKLFF
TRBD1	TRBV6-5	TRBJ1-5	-	TGTGCCAGCAGCCCGGGACAGAGTTTCAATCAGCCCCAGCATTTT	CASSPGQSFNQPQHF
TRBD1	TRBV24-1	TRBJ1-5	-	TGTGCCACCAGTGCAGGGGGGAGTCAGCCCCAGCATTTT	CATSAGGSQPQHF
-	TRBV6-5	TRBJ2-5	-	TGTGCCAGCTATAGGACCCCCGAGACCCAGTACTTC	CASYRTPETQYF
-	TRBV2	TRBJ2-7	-	TGTGCCAGCAGTCAAGAGGTCTACGAGCAGTACTTC	CASSQEVYEQYF
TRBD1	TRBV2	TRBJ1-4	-	TGTGCCAGCAGTATACAGGGGGCAACTAATGAAAAACTGTTTTTT	CASSIQGATNEKLFF
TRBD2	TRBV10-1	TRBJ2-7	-	TGCGCCAGCATGGTGAGTGTCTCGGGACTAGCGGGAATCTACGAGCAGTACTTC	CASMVSVSGLAGIYEQYF
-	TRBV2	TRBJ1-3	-	TGTGCCAGCGCAGCCAGACCGCTCTCTGGAAACACCATATATTTT	CASAARPLSGNTIYF
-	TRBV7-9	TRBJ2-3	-	TGTGCCAGCAGCTTGGCTACAGATACGCAGTATTTT	CASSLATDTQYF
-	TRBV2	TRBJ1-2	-	TGTGCCAGCAAGGGGACAACAACTAACTATGGCTACACCTTC	CASKGTTTNYGYTF
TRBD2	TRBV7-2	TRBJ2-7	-	TGTGCCAGCAGCTACGGACTAGCGGGAGGAATTGGTTACGAGCAGTACTTC	CASSYGLAGGIGYEQYF
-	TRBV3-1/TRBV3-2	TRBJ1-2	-	TGTGCCAGCAGCCAAGACCTAGGGGGTTCGGGTAGGGTTGGCTACACCTTC	CASSQDLGGSGRVGYTF
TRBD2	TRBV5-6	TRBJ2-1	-	TGTGCCAGCAGCTTGTTCCCTAGCGGTTACAATGAGCAGTTCTTC	CASSLFPSGYNEQFF
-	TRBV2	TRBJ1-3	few	TGTGCCAGCAGTATGACGCCAACCTCTGGAAACACCATATATTTT	CASSMTPTSGNTIYF
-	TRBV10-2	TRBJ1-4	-	TGCGCCAGCAGTGCGGCGGGGGCGCTGGGTGAAAAACTGTTTTTT	CASSAAGALGEKLFF
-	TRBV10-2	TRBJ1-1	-	TGCGCCAGCAGTGACTGGGCAGAAGCTTTCTTT	CASSDWAEAFF
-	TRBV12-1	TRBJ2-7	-	TGTGCCAGCAGCTGGGATGGGCGCGGGAGAATCCACGAGCAGTACTTC	CASSWDGRGRIHEQYF
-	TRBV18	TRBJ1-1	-	TGTGCCAGCTCACCGCAGGGGCAGCCGGACACTGAAGCTTTCTTT	CASSPQGQPDTEAFF
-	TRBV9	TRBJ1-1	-	TGTGCCAGCAGCGTTGAGGGAGGGGGTTTCACTGAAGCTTTCTTT	CASSVEGGGFTEAFF
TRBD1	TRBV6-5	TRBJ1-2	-	TGTGCCAGCAGTATGACAGGGGGCGAGAGTCGTGGCTACACCTTC	CASSMTGGESRGYTF
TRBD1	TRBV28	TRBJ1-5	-	TGTGCCAGCAGTGACCGGAGGACAGGGGGCTTGGGCAATCAGCCCCAGCATTTT	CASSDRRTGGLGNQPQHF
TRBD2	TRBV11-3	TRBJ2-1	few	TGTGCCAGCAGCTTAGGAGCGACTAGCAGCAATGAGCAGTTCTTC	CASSLGATSSNEQFF
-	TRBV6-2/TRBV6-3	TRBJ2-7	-	TGTGCCAGCAGTCCCAACTGGGCCCCTGACGGTTCCTACGAGCAGTACTTC	CASSPNWAPDGSYEQYF
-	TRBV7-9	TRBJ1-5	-	TGTGCCAGCAGCCTCAAACCGGGTCAGCCCCAGCATTTT	CASSLKPGQPQHF
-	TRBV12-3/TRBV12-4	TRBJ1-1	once	TGTGCCAGCAGACCCTACGGTTACACTGAAGCTTTCTTT	CASRPYGYTEAFF
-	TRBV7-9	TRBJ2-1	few	TGTGCCAGCAGCATGTGGTCAGGCAGCTACAATGAGCAGTTCTTC	CASSMWSGSYNEQFF
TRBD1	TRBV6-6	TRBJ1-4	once	TGTGCCAGCAGTTACTTATTGGGAGGGGGCCGGGAAAAACTGTTTTTT	CASSYLLGGGREKLFF
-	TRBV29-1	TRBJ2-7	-	TGCAGCGTTGCCAGGAGCTCCTACGAGCAGTACTTC	CSVARSSYEQYF
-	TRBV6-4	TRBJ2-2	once	TGTGCCAGCAGTGACTCATGGAACACCGGGGAGCTGTTTTTT	CASSDSWNTGELFF
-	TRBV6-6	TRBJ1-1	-	TGTGCCAGCAGTCTTGCAGGGAGGGGAACTGAAGCTTTCTTT	CASSLAGRGTEAFF
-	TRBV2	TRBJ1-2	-	TGTGCCAGCAGTGCAGGGTCAGCCTATGGCTACACCTTC	CASSAGSAYGYTF
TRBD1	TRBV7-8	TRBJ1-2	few	TGTGCCAGCAGCCCGACTGATGGACAGGGCGACGGCTACACCTTC	CASSPTDGQGDGYTF
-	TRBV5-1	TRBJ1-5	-	TGCGCCAGCAGCTTGGAGGGTTCTCAGCCCCAGCATTTT	CASSLEGSQPQHF
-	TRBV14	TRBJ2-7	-	TGTGCCAGCAGCGGTGGCTACGAGCAGTACTTC	CASSGGYEQYF
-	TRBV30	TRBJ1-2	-	TGTGCCTGGAAGCTGGGAAGAAACTATGGCTACACCTTC	CAWKLGRNYGYTF
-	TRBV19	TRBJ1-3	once	TGTGCCAGTAGTATAGATGGGACCTCTGGAAACACCATATATTTT	CASSIDGTSGNTIYF
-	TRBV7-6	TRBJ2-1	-	TGTGCCAGCAGCCAGGGGACTCTCCGTGGCAATGAGCAGTTCTTC	CASSQGTLRGNEQFF
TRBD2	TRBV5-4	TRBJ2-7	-	TGTGCCAGCAGCTCCACATTACTAGCGGGGAAGGGCGAGCAGTACTTC	CASSSTLLAGKGEQYF
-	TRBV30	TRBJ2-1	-	TGTGCCTGGAGTGTGGGCTTAGACAATGAGCAGTTCTTC	CAWSVGLDNEQFF
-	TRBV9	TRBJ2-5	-	TGTGCCAGCAGCTCACGACCGGCGGGGGCGTACCAAGAGACCCAGTACTTC	CASSSRPAGAYQETQYF
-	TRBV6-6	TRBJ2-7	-	TGTGCCAGCAGTTACGAGGGCTCCTACGAGCAGTACTTC	CASSYEGSYEQYF